These 2 T cell receptor beta chains were all obtained from the same sample, sequenced in a study of a mutant IDH1 vaccine in newly diagnosed glioma. Time point described: week 47, end of study. All doses held 300 ug of mutant IDH1 20-mer peptide, with topical imiquimod. Their target antigens are unknown. Method: immunoSEQ multiplex PCR; TCRdb's copy keeps in-frame clones and lacks some. Among 77,000 or so clones listed, more than 80% were seen once. The sequencing used PBMCs, collected from a glioma patient whose treatment included an IDH1 peptide vaccine. These receptor sequences come from a middle-aged man with glioma.

This clone was counted only a few times. This chain links TRBV6-5 with TRBJ1-1, with a tentative D call TRBD1 (6 bases). This CDR3 has 13 residues. Germline V gene data show CDR1 as MNHEY and CDR2 as SVGAGI. V shed 2 bases and J shed 5 bases, with 9 bases lying between them. The CDR3 spells CASSYGQPTEAFF. In DNA, the CDR3 is TGTGCCAGCAGTTACGGACAGCCAACTGAAGCTTTCTTT.

This chain links TRBV10-3 with TRBJ2-5; the D is unclear. Germline V gene data show CDR1 as ENHRY and CDR2 as SYGVKD. V was shortened by 3 bases and J by 0 bases, with 5 bases between the two germline ends. This CDR3 contains 13 residues. The CDR3 DNA follows: TGTGCCATCAGTGAAAAGTACCAAGAGACCCAGTACTTC. It codes for CAISEKYQETQYF.